One T cell receptor (beta chain) is described in this entry. Its binding antigen is unknown. Per-nucleotide qualities are absent, and no much larger clonotype sits a single base away. The data are from a study of cytomegalovirus exposure and HLA in healthy donors (dated by TCRdb to the late 2010s). For the wider study: According to an earlier analysis of 587 of the donors, about 179 million T cells yielded 117 million unique TCR beta sequences and 276 Gb of sequence data. On average, over 200,000 unique TCR beta nucleotide sequences were sequenced per donor among 398 genotyped donors of the cohort, with 15% to 20% of those sequences being non-productive. In a later genetic analysis, genome-wide SNP genotypes for about 65% of the roughly 670 donors were used, and that subset was treated as a discovery cohort. The aim of the study was to test whether cataloging public T cell receptors could identify signatures of past pathogen exposure. To predict cytomegalovirus infection status, the study combined high-throughput TCR immunosequencing, statistical association of individual TCRs with disease status, and machine learning. Approximately 300 gigabases of sequencing data and about 92 million unique TCR sequences made up an early release that covered several hundred HLA-typed donors. The study used immunosequencing to profile the T cell repertoires of several hundred subjects and linked those repertoires to cytomegalovirus serostatus. Alongside the repertoire data, information on donor age, sex, ethnicity and CMV serostatus was compiled. In the later analysis, no new phenotypic data were used to find candidate immune exposures; instead, reliance was placed on TCR beta sequences and their occurrence across donors. The genetic ancestry cluster associated with self-reported Caucasian donors included 80% to 90% of the 398 genotyped donors. Class I and class II HLA loci were covered by the typing at four-digit resolution. In addition to the first cohort of around 670 subjects, a separate validation cohort of approximately 130 different subjects was used. Because of strong linkage in the cohort, roughly five DR-DQ haplotypes were treated as single units for association and clustering. All discovery cohort repertoires had been generated on a single sequencing platform. To study patterns of TCR occurrence, a later analysis re-analyzed previously published TCR beta repertoires from around 660 donors and added high-resolution HLA genotyping. Typing coverage varied by locus: roughly 620-640 donors for A, B, C, DRB1 and DQB1; roughly 510 for DQA1; more than 600 for DPA1; fewer than 480 for DPB1. An earlier analysis of approximately 640 of the donors applied high-throughput TCR beta sequencing to assess whether each TCR beta V gene segment acted as functional or pseudogenic. Here is what the overall study found, with its caveats: In a later analysis, HLA-associated TCR beta chains were found to be more clonally expanded and to have lower generation probabilities than equally common non-associated chains. Because the 87-base-pair reads could not distinguish some IMGT-functional V segments, including TRBV6-2 and TRBV6-3, those segments were excluded. HLA typing was unavailable for some donors at each locus, so association tests used only the typed subset. The earlier analysis of 587 of the donors excluded approximately 15 rarely observed V segments, including chromosome 9 orphons, because counts were too low. The sequencing pipeline was judged likely to have produced a cluster of highly shared sequence variants as a technical artifact. In vitro tests confirmed that a few of the cytomegalovirus-associated TCR beta chains recognize cytomegalovirus antigens. The presence/absence analyses assumed that sequencing depth was roughly uniform across donors, and that assumption may not be true. A further reported finding was that TCR beta sequences accurately predicted the HLA-A and HLA-B alleles for most subjects in the first cohort. Linkage disequilibrium might explain the correlated functional status among segregating V segments, but an unknown experimental factor could not be ruled out. The classifier was reported to diagnose cytomegalovirus status with high specificity and sensitivity in both the original cohort and the validation cohort. Several of the top co-occurrence clusters appeared to be linked to parvovirus B19, influenza, CMV and Epstein-Barr virus, according to a later analysis. In this cohort, only TCR beta chains were sequenced, and detectable features were limited by the absence of alpha or paired-chain data. A later genetic analysis associated a missense DCLRE1C variant with V-gene and J-gene trimming of TCR beta chains, and an independent cohort replicated the association. In an earlier analysis of more than 500 of the donors, most TCR beta V segments appeared in productive rearrangements about 90% or about 30% of the time, broadly matching IMGT annotations. In a later analysis, TCR association rates were found to vary across HLA loci, with the most associated TCRs seen for DRB1 alleles and the fewest for HLA-C alleles. The study listed 164 TCR beta chains as associated with cytomegalovirus. Most TCR sequences were seen in very few donors, while some public TCRs were found in many individuals. At a false discovery rate of 0.05, a later analysis linked around 17,000 TCR beta sequences to specific HLA alleles. When HLA alleles, especially DR and DQ, strongly co-occurred, TCR associations were difficult to assign to individual alleles. Immune exposure information for the cohort was limited to CMV serostatus. It was suggested by the authors that the approach could potentially be generalized to other disease states and immunological phenotypes. In a later analysis, most CMV-associated TCR beta chains were found to appear HLA-restricted, with HLA associations seemingly driven largely by CMV exposure. Compared with the 666-donor mean, donors in an Asian-associated ancestry cluster had fewer N-insertions in productive TCRs, according to a later genetic analysis.

The receptor library was made with the immunoSEQ multiplex PCR assay. For the multiplex PCR, a mixture combining 60 forward primers for TCR Vbeta segments and 13 reverse primers for TCR Jbeta segments was used. A multiplex PCR assay on genomic DNA amplified the CDR3 region of rearranged TCR beta genes. The amplified TCR beta libraries were sequenced on the Illumina HiSeq System as 87-base-pair reads. The study's processing was this. Across the 500 to 700 repertoires, a later analysis counted around 80 million unique TCR beta chains, 9.5 million to 13 million of which were shared by at least two donors. Raw reads were error-corrected and collapsed into unique sequences with a nearest-neighbor algorithm that merged closely related sequences to remove PCR and sequencing errors. Alignment of CDR3 sequences to IMGT reference sequences was used to assign V, D and J gene segments. For a sequence to be retained, at least a six-nucleotide match to both a V gene segment and a J gene segment was required. A rearrangement counted as productive if the CDR3 had no stop codons and remained in frame with V and J, and every other rearrangement counted as non-productive. CDR3 was defined by IMGT convention, running from the second conserved V-encoded cysteine to the conserved J-encoded phenylalanine. Sequences without an unambiguous match to a single V gene segment were excluded from the earlier analysis of approximately 560 of the donors. In an earlier analysis of approximately 590 of the donors, a V segment was called functional when productive rearrangements were above 56.7%, and segregating when the standard deviation between donors exceeded 5%. To diagnose cytomegalovirus status from the catalog of TCR beta chain sequences, a statistical classification framework was built. V and J gene assignment, in a later analysis, came from comparing TCR nucleotide sequences with IMGT/GENE-DB human TR gene sequences. Using the TCRdist pipeline, a later analysis assigned CDR3 sequences along with most-parsimonious VDJ recombination scenarios. In a later analysis, every TCR beta chain was defined by the combination of its CDR3 amino acid sequence and its V-gene family, and reads without a unique V-gene family were dropped. A later analysis removed roughly 590 highly shared, low-generation-probability nucleotide sequences to deal with suspected cross-contamination and a sequencing artifact. For each public chain, a later analysis derived a clonal expansion index from normalized ranks of inferred template counts within each repertoire. In a later analysis, generation probabilities were computed using a VDJ recombination model fitted to out-of-frame rearrangements, and the results were checked against IGoR. In a later analysis, TCR-TCR, TCR-HLA and TCR-CMV co-occurrence was scored with hypergeometric tests, and a repertoire-size bias correction was applied to TCR pairs. A later analysis estimated false discovery rates by permuting HLA or CMV assignments 20 times. A later analysis grouped co-occurring TCRs with DBSCAN, adding TCRdist sequence similarity when clustering within HLA-allele-positive subsets. Repertoires with fewer than 30,000 or more than 120,000 public chains were left out of co-occurrence clustering, as were a handful of repertoires with anomalous nucleotide sharing. TCRdb retrieved this table from immuneACCESS and kept in-frame rearrangements only. Not all clones are present; in checked studies, unresolved V genes account for under half, and no reason is known for the remainder. V, J and clone size are taken as reported in that table, and D and trimming were inferred from the DNA itself. This sample has under 200,000 clones in its table, and more than 70% of those were observed once. About 1.6% of the sample goes to the ten largest clones.

In total, 666 healthy bone marrow donors made up the cohort. Cohort members were all nominally healthy when sampled, although unrecorded immune exposures were likely present. The donor tested CMV seronegative, placing the donor among the roughly 350 seronegative members of the cohort. Every donor gave a peripheral blood sample, and the peripheral blood mononuclear cells from that sample were used for TCR beta sequencing. Genomic DNA extraction from the blood cell samples was performed with the Qiagen DNeasy Blood Extraction Kit. V sheds 5 bases and J sheds 11 bases, leaving 13 bases between their ends. The CDR1 and CDR2 encoded by the germline V gene are MNHNS and SASEGT. From the cysteine up to the phenylalanine, the CDR3 has a length of 12 residues. Only CDR3 DNA is held: 36 bases, read in frame from base 1.

Sequenced: PBMCs. The sequence was collected from a girl aged 10 to 17 in good health and CMV-seronegative. The chain is made from TRBV6-1 and TRBJ2-1; 6 matching bases give a weak D call of TRBD2. The nucleotide sequence reads TGTGCCAGCAGTTCCCGGGAGACGCAGCAGTTCTTC. Its protein is CASSSRETQQFF.